These T cell receptor beta chains were read from a single sample in a study of blood T cells in healthy people across ages. TCRdb ran MiXCR on the 5' RACE reads and lists one entry per CDR3 protein. The sample lists roughly 700,000 distinct CDR3 sequences, 49% seen once, with roughly a third in the top ten. Sequenced sample: blood. The source of these receptors is a woman between 55 and 75 years old in good health. CDR3s include the opening cysteine and the closing phenylalanine or tryptophan. The order of the fields is clone size, V gene, D gene, J gene, CDR3 protein, CDR3 DNA. D genes are given only for firm matches. Size tells how often a clone was seen (once, few, many) or the class of an expanded clone, and some rows leave it out.

few,TRBV20-1,NA,TRBJ1-2,CSARDASFYTF,TGCAGTGCTAGAGATGCGTCTTTTTACACCTTC
NA,TRBV2,NA,TRBJ2-7,CASKPPGHNYEQYF,TGTGCCAGCAAACCCCCGGGACATAACTACGAGCAGTACTTC
NA,TRBV7-9,NA,TRBJ2-7,CASSLTGAGSGQYF,TGTGCCAGCAGCTTAACTGGCGCGGGCTCCGGGCAGTACTTC
NA,TRBV20-1,NA,TRBJ2-3,CSARAGGGTDTQYF,TGCAGTGCTAGAGCTGGCGGGGGCACAGATACGCAGTATTTT
NA,TRBV20-1,NA,TRBJ2-7,CSAREPWGRGSYEQYF,TGCAGTGCTAGAGAACCCTGGGGGCGGGGCTCCTACGAGCAGTACTTC
many,TRBV20-1,NA,TRBJ2-7,CSALPGPYYEQYF,TGCAGTGCTCTCCCCGGGCCATACTACGAGCAGTACTTC
NA,TRBV6-1,TRBD1,TRBJ1-4,CASSDLKGTENEKLFF,TGTGCCAGCAGTGACCTTAAAGGGACAGAAAATGAAAAACTGTTTTTT
NA,TRBV20-1,NA,TRBJ2-3,CSARDPARMGADTQYF,TGCAGTGCTAGAGACCCGGCTAGAATGGGTGCAGATACGCAGTATTTT
NA,TRBV27,NA,TRBJ1-2,CASSVHGQTDYGYTF,TGTGCCAGCAGTGTACATGGGCAAACTGACTATGGCTACACCTTC
NA,TRBV21-1,NA,TRBJ2-7,CASSTQGQDSYEQYF,TGTGCCAGCAGCACTCAGGGACAGGATTCCTACGAGCAGTACTTC
NA,TRBV10-3,TRBD2,TRBJ2-1,CAISGGTSSYEEQFF,TGTGCCATCAGTGGGGGGACTAGTTCTTACGAGGAGCAGTTCTTC
few,TRBV11-2,NA,TRBJ2-5,CASSWVRGTTETQYF,TGTGCCAGCAGCTGGGTCCGGGGGACCACGGAGACCCAGTACTTC
few,TRBV20-1,TRBD2,TRBJ2-4,CSARDLAGGPNIQYF,TGCAGTGCTAGAGATTTAGCGGGAGGGCCGAACATTCAGTACTTC
NA,TRBV7-2,NA,TRBJ1-1,CASSLGHGYTEAFF,TGTGCCAGCAGCTTAGGACACGGGTACACTGAAGCTTTCTTT
NA,TRBV4-1,NA,TRBJ2-1,CASSQGPADEQFF,TGCGCCAGCAGCCAAGGGCCAGCGGATGAGCAGTTCTTC
NA,TRBV6-6,TRBD2,TRBJ2-7,CASSSSGRHYEQYF,TGTGCCAGCAGTTCGAGCGGGAGACACTACGAGCAGTACTTC
NA,TRBV7-2,TRBD1,TRBJ1-2,CASSRAGRGRTYGYTF,TGTGCCAGCAGCCGAGCGGGCAGGGGGCGAACCTATGGCTACACCTTC
NA,TRBV6-5,TRBD1,TRBJ2-7,CASSYSGTGAVEQYF,TGTGCCAGCAGTTACTCCGGGACAGGGGCCGTCGAGCAGTACTTC
NA,TRBV10-3,NA,TRBJ2-3,CAIGRGGADTQYF,TGTGCCATCGGCAGGGGAGGCGCAGATACGCAGTATTTT
NA,TRBV7-6,NA,TRBJ2-5,CASSATNQETQYF,TGTGCCAGCAGCGCAACGAATCAAGAGACCCAGTACTTC
NA,TRBV7-8,NA,TRBJ2-5,CASSKDVGGEETQYF,TGTGCCAGCAGCAAAGACGTGGGGGGAGAAGAGACCCAGTACTTC
NA,TRBV20-1,NA,TRBJ2-5,CSAKLVKETQYF,TGCAGTGCTAAGCTGGTTAAGGAGACCCAGTACTTC
NA,TRBV15,TRBD1,TRBJ2-1,CATSSPSGGLSYNEQFF,TGTGCCACCAGCAGCCCCTCAGGGGGCTTGTCCTACAATGAGCAGTTCTTC
NA,TRBV13,TRBD1,TRBJ1-2,CASSFRTGGVYGYTF,TGTGCCAGCAGCTTTAGGACAGGGGGCGTCTATGGCTACACCTTC
NA,TRBV7-9,TRBD2,TRBJ2-7,CASSQGLAGVGEQYF,TGTGCCAGCAGTCAAGGACTAGCGGGAGTCGGAGAGCAGTACTTC
NA,TRBV2,NA,TRBJ2-3,CASSEEIAEPYF,TGTGCCAGCAGTGAAGAAATAGCAGAGCCGTATTTT
few,TRBV14,NA,TRBJ2-7,CASSQVGATYEQYF,TGTGCCAGCAGCCAAGTGGGCGCCACCTACGAGCAGTACTTC
few,TRBV29-1,NA,TRBJ2-5,CSVREGGETQYF,TGCAGCGTTAGGGAGGGGGGTGAGACCCAGTACTTC
few,TRBV5-5,TRBD1,TRBJ2-3,CASSLWEQGPLDTQYF,TGTGCCAGCAGCTTGTGGGAACAGGGGCCATTGGATACGCAGTATTTT
many,TRBV4-1,NA,TRBJ2-7,CASSQNRNSYEQYF,TGCGCCAGCAGCCAAAACAGAAACTCCTACGAGCAGTACTTC
NA,TRBV10-3,NA,TRBJ2-1,CAIGRIQRDSYNEQFF,TGTGCCATCGGCCGCATTCAGCGGGACAGCTATAATGAGCAGTTCTTC
once,TRBV28,NA,TRBJ2-1,CASRRQPSYNEQFF,TGTGCCAGCAGAAGACAGCCTTCCTACAATGAGCAGTTCTTC
NA,TRBV30,TRBD1,TRBJ2-7,CASTTDRGYEQYF,TGTGCCTCTACAACCGACAGGGGCTACGAGCAGTACTTC
many,TRBV12-3/TRBV12-4,TRBD1,TRBJ2-5,CASLPPDRGVEETQYF,TGTGCCAGCTTACCCCCCGACAGGGGAGTAGAAGAGACCCAGTACTTC
once,TRBV14,NA,TRBJ1-2,CASSRRGWNGYTF,TGTGCCAGCAGCCGGCGGGGGTGGAATGGCTACACCTTC
few,TRBV7-9,TRBD1,TRBJ1-2,CASSLGGGDGGYTF,TGTGCCAGCAGCTTAGGAGGGGGCGATGGAGGCTACACCTTC
NA,TRBV7-2,TRBD1,TRBJ1-1,CATGTGRNTEAFF,TGTGCCACCGGGACAGGGCGAAACACTGAAGCTTTCTTT
few,TRBV10-3,TRBD1,TRBJ2-7,CATGTGTYEQYF,TGTGCCACCGGGACAGGCACCTACGAGCAGTACTTC
once,TRBV20-1,TRBD1,TRBJ1-5,CSAYRGDQPQHF,TGCAGTGCTTACAGGGGGGATCAGCCCCAGCATTTT
NA,TRBV7-3,TRBD1,TRBJ2-1,CASSSDRDEQFF,TGTGCCAGCAGCTCGGACAGGGATGAGCAGTTCTTC
few,TRBV30,NA,TRBJ2-3,CAWSVIYTDTQYF,TGTGCCTGGAGTGTAATCTACACAGATACGCAGTATTTT